The 2 T cell receptor beta chains reported below all come from one sample, sequenced in a study of shared clonotypes between healthy human individuals. Data came from immunoSEQ multiplex PCR; TCRdb stores just in-frame clones and leaves some out. The sample consists of about 2 million clones, just under 95% of them appearing once. Naive-designated CD8 cells lacked CD45RO, were positively enriched for CCR7, and omitted terminally differentiated effector memory CD45RA+ cells. Sequenced input: naive CD8+ T cells sorted from blood. These receptors came from a man between 18 and 35 years old in good health.

The V call is TRBV4-1, the J call TRBJ1-5, with 7 positions matching TRBD1. The CDR3 contains 16 residues. The V gene end was trimmed by 4 bases and the J gene end by 4 bases; junction bases not matched to a gene: 10. Germline CDR1 MGHRA, CDR2 YSYEKL. This CDR3 is CASSLAYGTVNQPQHF. In nucleotides, the CDR3 is TGCGCCAGCAGCCTCGCTTACGGGACAGTTAATCAGCCCCAGCATTTT.

The chain couples TRBV6-6 to TRBJ1-1; no reliable D call. Germline V lookup: CDR1 MNHNY, CDR2 SVGAGI (reference sequence). The CDR3 totals 13 residues. V dropped 7 bases and J dropped 6 bases, with 15 bases sitting between them. The CDR3 DNA reads TGTGCCAGCACCGTACCGGAAAACCCTGAAGCTTTCTTT. Translating it yields CASTVPENPEAFF.